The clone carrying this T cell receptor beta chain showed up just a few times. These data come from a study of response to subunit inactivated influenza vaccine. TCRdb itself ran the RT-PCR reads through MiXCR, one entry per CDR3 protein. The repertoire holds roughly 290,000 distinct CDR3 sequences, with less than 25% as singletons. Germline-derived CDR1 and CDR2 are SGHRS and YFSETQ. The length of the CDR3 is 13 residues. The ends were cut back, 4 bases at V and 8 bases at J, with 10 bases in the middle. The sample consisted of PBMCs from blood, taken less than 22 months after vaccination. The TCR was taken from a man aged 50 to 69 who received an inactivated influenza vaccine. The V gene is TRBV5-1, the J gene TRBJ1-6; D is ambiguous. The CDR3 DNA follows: TGCGCCAGCAGCCCCGGCAACTATTCACCCCTCCACTTT. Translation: CASSPGNYSPLHF.